The clone carrying this T cell receptor beta chain came up a few times. The data were taken from a study of blood T cell repertoires in COVID-19. The V gene's germline CDR1 is GTSNPN and CDR2 SVGIG (reference sequence). The V segment lost 0 bases and the J segment 7 bases; nucleotides outside the gene matches: 13. This CDR3 region has 16 residues. Original methodology: For nucleated cells, counts were estimated from reference gene primer amplification. Repertoires were generated with immunoSEQ multiplex PCR, while TCRdb's copy carries only in-frame clones and drops some. That table gives V, J and clone size, and the DNA gave D and trimming. Among roughly 320,000 clones listed, 80% to 90% were seen once. Patients at the Seattle site were enrolled during active infection and followed longitudinally.

The sequenced sample consisted of peripheral blood. This sequence joins TRBV30 and TRBJ1-2; 8 positions match TRBD1. The sequence derives from a woman aged 50 to 60 with COVID-19, enrolled during active disease. As DNA, the CDR3 is TGTGCCTGGAGTGTACGGGGGACAGGCGTTTCAAGTGGCTACACCTTC. It yields the protein CAWSVRGTGVSSGYTF.